The present entry profiles one T cell receptor beta chain with its context. There are 14 residues in the CDR3. V was clipped by 4 bases and J by 3 bases, with 13 bases between them. Germline V CDR1 and CDR2: SGHNT, YYREEE (reference sequence). These data come from a study of blood T cell repertoires in COVID-19. Sequenced by immunoSEQ multiplex PCR; TCRdb stores in-frame clones only, minus some. Of roughly 190,000 clones detected, 82% appear once; the ten largest clones hold approximately 12%. The sample taken for sequencing was PBMCs or T cells enriched from blood (not recorded which). J is TRBJ2-5 and V is TRBV5-4; perhaps TRBD2 as D (6 bases). This receptor was taken from a man aged 35 to 55 who had recovered from COVID-19. In DNA form, the CDR3 reads TGTGCCAGCAGCCTCATGTGGGGGGAAGAGACCCAGTACTTC. Residues: CASSLMWGEETQYF.